A few counts support the clone carrying this T cell receptor (beta chain). Its target is unknown. The sample originates from a study of early T cells in non-severe SARS-CoV-2 infection. Study results and caveats: The matching step, a VDJdb search, favored anti-spike CD8 responses and missed private and CD4 specificities.

Germline CDR1 PRHDT, CDR2 FYEKMQ (reference sequence). The CDR3 length is 14 residues. The V gene end was trimmed by 5 bases and the J gene end by 5 bases; junction bases not matched to a gene: 8. TCRdb fed the 5' RACE reads into MiXCR, producing one record per CDR3 protein. The sample has about 69,000 distinct CDR3 sequences; around 15% are singletons. The chain carries TRBV13 and TRBJ1-1; 7 bases map to TRBD1. The origin of this receptor is an adult who was a healthcare worker with PCR-confirmed SARS-CoV-2 infection or an uninfected control (not recorded which). Sequencing was carried out using whole blood. The chain's CDR3 is CASSPTGSVTEAFF. The CDR3 DNA reads as TGTGCCAGCAGCCCGACAGGGTCGGTAACTGAAGCTTTCTTT.